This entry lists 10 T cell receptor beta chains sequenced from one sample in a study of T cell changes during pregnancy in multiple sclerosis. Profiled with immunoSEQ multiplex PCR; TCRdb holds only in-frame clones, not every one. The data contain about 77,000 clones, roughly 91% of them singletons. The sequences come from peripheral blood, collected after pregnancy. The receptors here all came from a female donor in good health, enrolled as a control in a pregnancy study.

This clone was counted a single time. The CDR3 bases are TGTGCCAGCAGAGGGGCCCCCAATCAGCCCCAGCATTTT. This sequence encodes CASRGAPNQPQHF. The chain is built from TRBV28 and TRBJ1-5; D possibly corresponds to TRBD1 (5 bases). With 6 bases removed from V and 3 bases from J, the gap between germline ends came to 9 bases. The CDR3 is 13 amino acids. Germline CDR1 is MDHEN and CDR2 is SYDVKM.

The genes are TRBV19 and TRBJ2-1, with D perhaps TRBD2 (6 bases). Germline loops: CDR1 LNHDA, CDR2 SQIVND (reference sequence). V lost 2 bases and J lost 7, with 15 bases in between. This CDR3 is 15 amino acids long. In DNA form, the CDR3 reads TGTGCCAGTAGTATACTCCCGGGAGTTGGGAATGAGCAGTTCTTC. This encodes CASSILPGVGNEQFF.

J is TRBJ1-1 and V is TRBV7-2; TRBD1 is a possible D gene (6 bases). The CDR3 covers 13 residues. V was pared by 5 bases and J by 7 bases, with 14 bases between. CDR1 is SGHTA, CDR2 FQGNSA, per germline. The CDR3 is CASSVQGLLEAFF. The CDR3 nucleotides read TGTGCCAGCAGCGTACAGGGTTTGCTTGAAGCTTTCTTT.

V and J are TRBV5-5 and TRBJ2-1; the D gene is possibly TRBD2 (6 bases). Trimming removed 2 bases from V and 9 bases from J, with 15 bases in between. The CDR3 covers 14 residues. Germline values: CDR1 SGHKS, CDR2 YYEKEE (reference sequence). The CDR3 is CASSLTTGDSEQFF. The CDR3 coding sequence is TGTGCCAGCAGCTTAACTACGGGAGACAGTGAGCAGTTCTTC.

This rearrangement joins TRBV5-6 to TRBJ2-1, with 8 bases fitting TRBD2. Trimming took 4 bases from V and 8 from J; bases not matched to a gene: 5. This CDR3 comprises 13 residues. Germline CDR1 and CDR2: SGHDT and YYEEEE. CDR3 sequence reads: CASSLLSGDEQFF. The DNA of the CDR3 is TGTGCCAGCAGCCTTCTTAGCGGGGATGAGCAGTTCTTC. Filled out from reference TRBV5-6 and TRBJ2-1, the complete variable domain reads DAGVTQSPTHLIKTRGQQVTLRCSPKSGHDTVSWYQQALGQGPQFIFQYYEEEERQRGNFPDRFSGHQFPNYSSELNVNALLLGDSALYLCASSLLSGDEQFFGPGTRLTVL.

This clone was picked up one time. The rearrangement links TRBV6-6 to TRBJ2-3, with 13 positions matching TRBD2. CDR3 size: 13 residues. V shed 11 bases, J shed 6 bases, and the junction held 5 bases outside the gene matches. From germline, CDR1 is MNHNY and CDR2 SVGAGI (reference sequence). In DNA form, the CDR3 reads TGTGCCTCGGGACTAGCGGGGCTCGATACGCAGTATTTT. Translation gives CASGLAGLDTQYF.

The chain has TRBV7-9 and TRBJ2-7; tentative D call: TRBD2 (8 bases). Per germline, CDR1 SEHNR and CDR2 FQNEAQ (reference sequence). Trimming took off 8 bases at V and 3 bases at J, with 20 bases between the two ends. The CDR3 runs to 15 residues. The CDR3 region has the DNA TGTGCCAGCCAAGCAGCGGGGGCAGGGGGCTACGAGCAGTACTTC. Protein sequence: CASQAAGAGGYEQYF.

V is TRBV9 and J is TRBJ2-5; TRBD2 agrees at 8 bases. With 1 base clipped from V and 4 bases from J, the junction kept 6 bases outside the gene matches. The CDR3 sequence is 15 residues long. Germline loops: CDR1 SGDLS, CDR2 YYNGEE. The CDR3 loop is CASSVTGGPRETQYF. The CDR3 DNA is TGTGCCAGCAGCGTAACGGGGGGGCCCCGAGAGACCCAGTACTTC.

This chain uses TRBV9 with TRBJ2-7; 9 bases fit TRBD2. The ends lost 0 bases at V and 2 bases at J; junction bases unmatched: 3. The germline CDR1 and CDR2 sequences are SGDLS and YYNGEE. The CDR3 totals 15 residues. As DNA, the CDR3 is TGTGCCAGCAGCGTAGGTGCTAGCGGGACCTACGAGCAGTACTTC. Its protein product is CASSVGASGTYEQYF.

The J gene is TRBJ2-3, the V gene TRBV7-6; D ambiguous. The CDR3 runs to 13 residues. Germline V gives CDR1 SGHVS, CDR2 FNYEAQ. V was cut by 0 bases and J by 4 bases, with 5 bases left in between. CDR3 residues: CASSLASADTQYF. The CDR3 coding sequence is TGTGCCAGCAGCTTAGCTTCTGCAGATACGCAGTATTTT.